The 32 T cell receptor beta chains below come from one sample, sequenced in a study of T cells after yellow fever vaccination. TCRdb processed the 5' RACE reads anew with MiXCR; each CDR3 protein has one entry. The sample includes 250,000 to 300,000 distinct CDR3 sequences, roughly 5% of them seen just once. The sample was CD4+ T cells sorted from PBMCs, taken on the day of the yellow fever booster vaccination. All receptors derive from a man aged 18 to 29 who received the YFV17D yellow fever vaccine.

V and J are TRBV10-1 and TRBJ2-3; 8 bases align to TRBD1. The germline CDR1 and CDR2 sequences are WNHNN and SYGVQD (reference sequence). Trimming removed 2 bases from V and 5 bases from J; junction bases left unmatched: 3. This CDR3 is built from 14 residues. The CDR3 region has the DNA TGCGCCAGCAGTGAGCCGGGACAGGAAGATACGCAGTATTTT. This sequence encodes CASSEPGQEDTQYF.

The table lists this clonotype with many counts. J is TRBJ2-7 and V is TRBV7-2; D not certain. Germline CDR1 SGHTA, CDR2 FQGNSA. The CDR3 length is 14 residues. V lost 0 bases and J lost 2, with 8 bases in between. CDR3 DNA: TGTGCCAGCAGCTTAGCACGCCCGACCTACGAGCAGTACTTC. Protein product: CASSLARPTYEQYF.

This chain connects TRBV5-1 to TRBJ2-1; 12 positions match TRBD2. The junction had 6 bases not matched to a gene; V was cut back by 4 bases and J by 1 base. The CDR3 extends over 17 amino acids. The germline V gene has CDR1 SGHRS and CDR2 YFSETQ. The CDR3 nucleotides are TGCGCCAGCAGCCCTAGGACTAGCGGGAAGTCCTACAATGAGCAGTTCTTC. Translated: CASSPRTSGKSYNEQFF. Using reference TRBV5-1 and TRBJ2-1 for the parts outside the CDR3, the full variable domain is KAGVTQTPRYLIKTRGQQVTLSCSPISGHRSVSWYQQTPGQGLQFLFEYFSETQRNKGNFPGRFSGRQFSNSRSEMNVSTLELGDSALYLCASSPRTSGKSYNEQFFGPGTRLTVL.

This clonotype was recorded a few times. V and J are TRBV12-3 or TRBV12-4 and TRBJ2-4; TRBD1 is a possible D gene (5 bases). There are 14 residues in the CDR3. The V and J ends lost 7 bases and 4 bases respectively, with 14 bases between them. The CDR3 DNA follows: TGTGCCAGCACGGCGACAGACGGAAAAAACATTCAGTACTTC. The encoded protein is CASTATDGKNIQYF.

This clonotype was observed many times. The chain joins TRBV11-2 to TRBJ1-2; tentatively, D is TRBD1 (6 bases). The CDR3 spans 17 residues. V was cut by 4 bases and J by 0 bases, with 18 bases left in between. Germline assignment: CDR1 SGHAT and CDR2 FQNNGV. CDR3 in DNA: TGTGCCAGCAGCTCCTCCCGGGGGCGAAAAGCTAACTATGGCTACACCTTC. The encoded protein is CASSSSRGRKANYGYTF.

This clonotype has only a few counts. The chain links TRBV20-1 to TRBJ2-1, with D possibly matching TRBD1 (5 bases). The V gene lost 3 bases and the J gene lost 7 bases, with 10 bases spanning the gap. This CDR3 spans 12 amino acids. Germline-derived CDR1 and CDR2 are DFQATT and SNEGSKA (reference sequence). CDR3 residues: CSASGADNEQFF. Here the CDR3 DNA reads TGCAGTGCTAGTGGGGCAGATAATGAGCAGTTCTTC.

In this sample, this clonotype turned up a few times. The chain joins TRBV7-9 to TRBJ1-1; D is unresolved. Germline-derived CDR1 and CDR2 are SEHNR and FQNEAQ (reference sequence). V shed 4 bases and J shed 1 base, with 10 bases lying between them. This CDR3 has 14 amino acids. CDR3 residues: CASSYQRRNTEAFF. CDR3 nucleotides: TGTGCCAGCAGCTACCAACGGAGGAACACTGAAGCTTTCTTT.

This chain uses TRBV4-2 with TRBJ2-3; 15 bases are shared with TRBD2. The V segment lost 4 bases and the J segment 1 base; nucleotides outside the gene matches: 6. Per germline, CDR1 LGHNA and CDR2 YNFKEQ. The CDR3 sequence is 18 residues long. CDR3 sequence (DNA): TGTGCCAGCAGCCCACGGACTAGCGGGGGGGCCGGCACAGATACGCAGTATTTT. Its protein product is CASSPRTSGGAGTDTQYF.

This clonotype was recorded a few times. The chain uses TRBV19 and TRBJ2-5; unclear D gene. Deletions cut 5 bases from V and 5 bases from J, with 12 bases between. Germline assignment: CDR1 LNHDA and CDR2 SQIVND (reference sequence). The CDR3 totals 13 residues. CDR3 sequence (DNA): TGTGCCAGTAGTCCGGCAGTCCGGGAGACCCAGTACTTC. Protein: CASSPAVRETQYF.

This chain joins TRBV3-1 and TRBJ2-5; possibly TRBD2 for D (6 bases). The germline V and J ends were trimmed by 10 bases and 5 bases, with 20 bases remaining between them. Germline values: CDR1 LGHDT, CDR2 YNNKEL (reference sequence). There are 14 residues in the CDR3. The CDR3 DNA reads TGTGCCACCTGTCAATCGGAGGGCAGCGAGACCCAGTACTTC. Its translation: CATCQSEGSETQYF.

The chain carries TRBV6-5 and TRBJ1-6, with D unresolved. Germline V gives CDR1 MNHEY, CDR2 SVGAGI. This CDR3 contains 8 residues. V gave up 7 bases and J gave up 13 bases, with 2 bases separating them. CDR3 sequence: CASTPLHF. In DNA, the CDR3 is TGTGCCAGCACCCCCCTCCACTTT.

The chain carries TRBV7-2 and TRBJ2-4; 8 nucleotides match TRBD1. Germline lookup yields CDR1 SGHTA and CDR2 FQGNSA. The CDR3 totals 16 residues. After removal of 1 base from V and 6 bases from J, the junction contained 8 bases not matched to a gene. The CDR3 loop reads CASSLGVDRGGNIQYF. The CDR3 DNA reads TGTGCCAGCAGCTTAGGAGTAGACAGGGGAGGAAACATTCAGTACTTC.

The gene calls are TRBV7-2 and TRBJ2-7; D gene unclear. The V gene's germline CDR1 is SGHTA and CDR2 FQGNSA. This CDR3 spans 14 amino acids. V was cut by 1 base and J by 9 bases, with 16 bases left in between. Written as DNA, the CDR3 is TGTGCCAGCAGCTTAGATACTCTAACCAGAGGGCAGTACTTC. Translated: CASSLDTLTRGQYF.

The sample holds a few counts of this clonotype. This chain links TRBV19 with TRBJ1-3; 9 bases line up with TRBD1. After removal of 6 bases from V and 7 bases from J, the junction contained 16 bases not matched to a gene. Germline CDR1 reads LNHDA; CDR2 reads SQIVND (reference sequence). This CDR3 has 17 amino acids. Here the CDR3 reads CASSVRIPGQGRNTIYF. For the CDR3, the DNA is TGTGCCAGTAGCGTCCGGATTCCGGGACAGGGTAGGAACACCATATATTTT.

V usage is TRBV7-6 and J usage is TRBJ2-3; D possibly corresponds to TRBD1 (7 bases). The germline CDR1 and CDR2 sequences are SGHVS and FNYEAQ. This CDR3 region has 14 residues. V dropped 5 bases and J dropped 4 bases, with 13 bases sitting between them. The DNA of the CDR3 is TGTGCCAGCAGCCAATCAGGGGGGTCAGATACGCAGTATTTT. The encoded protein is CASSQSGGSDTQYF.

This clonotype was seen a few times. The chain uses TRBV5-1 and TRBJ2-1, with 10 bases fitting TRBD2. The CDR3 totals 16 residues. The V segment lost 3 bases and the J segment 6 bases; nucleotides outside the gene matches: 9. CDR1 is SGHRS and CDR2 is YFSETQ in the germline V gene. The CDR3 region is CASSSNSGGSGNEQFF. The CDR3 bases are TGCGCCAGCAGCTCGAATAGCGGGGGGTCCGGCAATGAGCAGTTCTTC.

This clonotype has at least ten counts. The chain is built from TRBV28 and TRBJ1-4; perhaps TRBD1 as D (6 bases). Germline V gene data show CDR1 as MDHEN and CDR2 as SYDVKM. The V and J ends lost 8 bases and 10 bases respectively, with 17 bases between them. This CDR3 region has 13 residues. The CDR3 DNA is TGTGCCAGCGGCCGGGGGGCCCAAGCAAAACTGTTTTTT. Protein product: CASGRGAQAKLFF.

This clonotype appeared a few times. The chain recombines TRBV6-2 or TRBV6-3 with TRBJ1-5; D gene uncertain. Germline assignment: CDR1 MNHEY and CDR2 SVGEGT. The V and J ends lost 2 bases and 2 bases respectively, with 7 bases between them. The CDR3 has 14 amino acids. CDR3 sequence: CASSYAAGNQPQHF. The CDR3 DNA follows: TGTGCCAGCAGTTACGCGGCTGGCAATCAGCCCCAGCATTTT.

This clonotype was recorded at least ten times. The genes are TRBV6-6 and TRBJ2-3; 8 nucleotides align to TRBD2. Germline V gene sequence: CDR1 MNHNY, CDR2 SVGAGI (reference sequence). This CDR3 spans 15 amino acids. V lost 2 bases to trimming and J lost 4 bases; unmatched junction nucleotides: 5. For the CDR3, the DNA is TGTGCCAGCAGTTACCGGGGGGGGCCCCCAGATACGCAGTATTTT. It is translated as CASSYRGGPPDTQYF.

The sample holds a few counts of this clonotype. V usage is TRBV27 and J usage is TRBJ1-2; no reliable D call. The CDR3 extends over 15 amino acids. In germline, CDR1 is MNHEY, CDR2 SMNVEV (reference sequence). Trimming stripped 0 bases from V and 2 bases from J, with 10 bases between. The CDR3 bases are TGTGCCAGCAGTTTATCGGGAAGGGTAAACTATGGCTACACCTTC. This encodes CASSLSGRVNYGYTF.

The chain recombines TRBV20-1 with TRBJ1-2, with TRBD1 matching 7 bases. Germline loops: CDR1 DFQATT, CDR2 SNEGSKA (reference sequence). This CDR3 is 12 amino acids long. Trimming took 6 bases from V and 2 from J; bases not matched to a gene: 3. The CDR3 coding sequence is TGCAGTGCGCCGACAGGGAACTATGGCTACACCTTC. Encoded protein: CSAPTGNYGYTF.

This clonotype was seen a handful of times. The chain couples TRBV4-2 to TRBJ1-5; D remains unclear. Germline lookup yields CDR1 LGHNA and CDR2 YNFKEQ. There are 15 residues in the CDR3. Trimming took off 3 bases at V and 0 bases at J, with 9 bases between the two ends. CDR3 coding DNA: TGTGCCAGCAGCCAGGATCGACTTAGCAATCAGCCCCAGCATTTT. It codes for CASSQDRLSNQPQHF.

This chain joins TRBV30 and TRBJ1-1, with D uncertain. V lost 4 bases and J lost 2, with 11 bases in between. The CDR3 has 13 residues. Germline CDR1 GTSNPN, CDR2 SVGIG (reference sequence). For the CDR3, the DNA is TGTGCCTGGACGGTTCAGCAAAACACTGAAGCTTTCTTT. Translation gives CAWTVQQNTEAFF.

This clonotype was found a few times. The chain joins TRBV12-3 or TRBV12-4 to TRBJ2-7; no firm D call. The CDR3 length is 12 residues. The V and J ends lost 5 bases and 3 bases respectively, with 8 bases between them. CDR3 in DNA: TGTGCCAGCAGTCCGGACGTCTACGAGCAGTACTTC. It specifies CASSPDVYEQYF.

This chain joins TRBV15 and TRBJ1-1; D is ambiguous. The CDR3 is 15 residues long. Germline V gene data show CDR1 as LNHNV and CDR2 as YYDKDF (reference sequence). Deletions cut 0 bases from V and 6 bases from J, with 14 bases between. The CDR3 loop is CATSRDLGKDSEAFF. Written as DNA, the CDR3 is TGTGCCACCAGCAGAGATCTGGGAAAGGATTCTGAAGCTTTCTTT. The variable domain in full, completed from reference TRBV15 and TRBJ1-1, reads DAMVIQNPRYQVTQFGKPVTLSCSQTLNHNVMYWYQQKSSQAPKLLFHYYDKDFNNEADTPDNFQSRRPNTSFCFLDIRSPGLGDTAMYLCATSRDLGKDSEAFFGQGTRLTVV.

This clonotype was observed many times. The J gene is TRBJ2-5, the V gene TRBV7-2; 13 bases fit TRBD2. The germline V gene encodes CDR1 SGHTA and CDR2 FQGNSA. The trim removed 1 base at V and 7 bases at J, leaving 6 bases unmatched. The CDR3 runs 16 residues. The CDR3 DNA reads TGTGCCAGCAGCTTAGTTTGGACTAGCGGGGGTGGGACCCAGTACTTC. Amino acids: CASSLVWTSGGGTQYF.

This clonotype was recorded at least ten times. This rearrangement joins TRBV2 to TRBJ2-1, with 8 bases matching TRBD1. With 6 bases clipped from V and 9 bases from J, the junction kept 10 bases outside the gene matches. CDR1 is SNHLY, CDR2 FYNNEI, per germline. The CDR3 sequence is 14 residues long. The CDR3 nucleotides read TGTGCCAGCAGGGGGGACAGGAGAGTCAGTGAGCAGTTCTTC. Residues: CASRGDRRVSEQFF.

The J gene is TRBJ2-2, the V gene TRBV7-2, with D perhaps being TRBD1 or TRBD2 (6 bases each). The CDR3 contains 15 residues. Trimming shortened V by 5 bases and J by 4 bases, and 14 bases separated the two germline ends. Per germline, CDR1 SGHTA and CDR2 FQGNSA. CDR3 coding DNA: TGTGCCAGCAGCCCCCAGGGGAGGCGCACCGGGGAGCTGTTTTTT. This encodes CASSPQGRRTGELFF.

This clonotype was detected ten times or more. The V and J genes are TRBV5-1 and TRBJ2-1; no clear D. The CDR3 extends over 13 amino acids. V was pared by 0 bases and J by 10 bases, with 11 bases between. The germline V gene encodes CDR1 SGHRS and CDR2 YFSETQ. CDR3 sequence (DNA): TGCGCCAGCAGCTTGGTAGGCACCGTGGAGCAGTTCTTC. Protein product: CASSLVGTVEQFF.

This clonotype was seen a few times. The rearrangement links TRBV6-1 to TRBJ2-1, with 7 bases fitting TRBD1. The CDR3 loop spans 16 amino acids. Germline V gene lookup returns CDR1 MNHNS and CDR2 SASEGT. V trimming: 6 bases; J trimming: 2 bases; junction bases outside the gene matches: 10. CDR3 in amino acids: CASRPLTGKTYNEQFF. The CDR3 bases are TGTGCCAGCAGACCCCTGACAGGGAAGACCTACAATGAGCAGTTCTTC.

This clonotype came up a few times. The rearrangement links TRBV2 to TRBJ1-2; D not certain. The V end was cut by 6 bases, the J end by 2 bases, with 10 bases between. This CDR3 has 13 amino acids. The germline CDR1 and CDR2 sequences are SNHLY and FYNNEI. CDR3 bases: TGTGCCAGCAGGTTTAGTGGGAACTATGGCTACACCTTC. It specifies CASRFSGNYGYTF.

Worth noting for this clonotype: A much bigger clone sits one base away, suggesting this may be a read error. The CDR3: CASSSGSAGDWAQYF. The CDR3 nucleotides read TGCGCCAGCAGCTCGGGATCGGCGGGCGACTGGGCCCAGTACTTC. V gene TRBV5-1 combines with J gene TRBJ2-5, with a possible D match to TRBD2 (5 bases). The CDR3 sequence is 15 residues long. The germline V gene encodes CDR1 SGHRS and CDR2 YFSETQ. The V and J ends lost 3 bases and 9 bases respectively, with 21 bases between them.